This TCR beta chain was captured by sequencing in a study of blood T cell repertoires in COVID-19. Sequenced by immunoSEQ multiplex PCR; TCRdb stores in-frame clones only, minus some. The sample lists 350,000 to 400,000 clones, approximately 90% occurring once. The cohort comprised adults aged roughly 18 to 100 years residing in around 25 US areas. Per germline, CDR1 SGHTS and CDR2 YDEGEE. V shed 2 bases and J shed 4 bases, with 12 bases lying between them. The length of the CDR3 is 14 residues. The genes are TRBV5-8 and TRBJ1-2, with D tentatively TRBD1 (5 bases). Sequenced sample: PBMCs or T cells enriched from blood (not recorded which). The receptor's source is a woman aged 40 to 49 who had been exposed to COVID-19. The CDR3 bases are TGTGCCAGCAGCTTCGGCCGACAGTCCTATGGCTACACCTTC. This gives the protein CASSFGRQSYGYTF.